This T cell receptor beta chain comes out of a study of early T cells in non-severe SARS-CoV-2 infection. Attachment of unique molecular identifiers to individual cDNA molecules was performed. TCRdb reprocessed the 5' RACE reads with MiXCR, giving one entry per CDR3 protein. The sample records 55,000 or so distinct CDR3 sequences, 6.2% being singletons. Germline-derived CDR1 and CDR2 are DFQATT and SNEGSKA (reference sequence). The CDR3 runs to 16 residues. The ends lost 4 bases at V and 3 bases at J; junction bases unmatched: 9. J is TRBJ2-3 and V is TRBV20-1; 11 nucleotides match TRBD2. The sequence was collected from an adult who was a healthcare worker with PCR-confirmed SARS-CoV-2 infection or an uninfected control (not recorded which). Sequenced material: whole blood. The CDR3 loop is CSATLLAGGRTDTQYF. CDR3 nucleotides: TGCAGTGCTACTTTGCTAGCGGGGGGAAGGACAGATACGCAGTATTTT.